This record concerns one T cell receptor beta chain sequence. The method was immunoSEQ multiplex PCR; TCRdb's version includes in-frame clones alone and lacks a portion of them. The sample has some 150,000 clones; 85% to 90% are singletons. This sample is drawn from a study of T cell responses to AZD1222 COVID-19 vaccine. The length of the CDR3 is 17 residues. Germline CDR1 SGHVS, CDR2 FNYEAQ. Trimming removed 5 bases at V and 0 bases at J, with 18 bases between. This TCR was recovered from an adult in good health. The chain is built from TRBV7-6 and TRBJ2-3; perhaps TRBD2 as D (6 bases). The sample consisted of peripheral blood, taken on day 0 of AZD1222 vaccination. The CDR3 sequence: CASSPFPDGGSTDTQYF. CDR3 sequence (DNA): TGTGCCAGCAGCCCTTTCCCGGACGGGGGTAGCACAGATACGCAGTATTTT.